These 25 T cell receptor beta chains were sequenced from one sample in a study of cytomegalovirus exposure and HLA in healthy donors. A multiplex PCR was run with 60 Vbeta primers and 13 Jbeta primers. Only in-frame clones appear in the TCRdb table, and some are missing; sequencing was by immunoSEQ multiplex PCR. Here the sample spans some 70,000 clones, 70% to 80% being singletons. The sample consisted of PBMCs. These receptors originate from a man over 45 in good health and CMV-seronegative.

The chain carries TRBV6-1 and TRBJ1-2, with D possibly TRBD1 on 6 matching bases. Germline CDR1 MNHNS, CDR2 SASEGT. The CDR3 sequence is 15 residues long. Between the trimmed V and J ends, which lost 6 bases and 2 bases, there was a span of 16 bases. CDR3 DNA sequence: TGTGCCAGCAGAGAAATACAGGGTATCAACTATGGCTACACCTTC. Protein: CASREIQGINYGYTF.

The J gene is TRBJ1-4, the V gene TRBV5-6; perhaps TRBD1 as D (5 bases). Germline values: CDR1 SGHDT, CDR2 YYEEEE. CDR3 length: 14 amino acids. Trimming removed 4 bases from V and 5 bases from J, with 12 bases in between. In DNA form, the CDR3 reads TGTGCCAGCAGCCAGACAGATAAGAATGAAAAACTGTTTTTT. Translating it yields CASSQTDKNEKLFF.

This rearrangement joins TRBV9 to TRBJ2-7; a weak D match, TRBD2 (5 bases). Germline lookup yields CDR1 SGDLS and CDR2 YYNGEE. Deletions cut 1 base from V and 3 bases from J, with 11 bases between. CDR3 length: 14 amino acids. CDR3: CASSVSSGIYEQYF. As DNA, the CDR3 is TGTGCCAGCAGCGTATCCAGCGGCATCTACGAGCAGTACTTC.

DNA of the CDR3: TGTGCCAGCTTCGAACAGGGGTCCACCGGGGAGCTGTTTTTT. Amino acids: CASFEQGSTGELFF. V is TRBV28 and J is TRBJ2-2; 7 bases fit TRBD1. The CDR3 consists of 14 residues. Germline V CDR1 and CDR2: MDHEN, SYDVKM. With V trimmed by 8 bases and J by 4 bases, 7 bases remained unmatched.

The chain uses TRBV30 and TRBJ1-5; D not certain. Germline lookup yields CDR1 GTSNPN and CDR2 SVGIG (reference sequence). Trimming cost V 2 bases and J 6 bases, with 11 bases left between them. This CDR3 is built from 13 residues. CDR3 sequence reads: CAWSKNEGQPQHF. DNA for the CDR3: TGTGCCTGGAGTAAAAACGAGGGTCAGCCCCAGCATTTT.

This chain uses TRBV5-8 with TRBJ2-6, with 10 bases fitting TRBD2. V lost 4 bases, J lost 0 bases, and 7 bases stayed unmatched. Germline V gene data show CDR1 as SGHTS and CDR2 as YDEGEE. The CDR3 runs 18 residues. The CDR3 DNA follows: TGTGCCAGCAGCCCAAGACTAGCGGGCCTCTCTGGGGCCAACGTCCTGACTTTC. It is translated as CASSPRLAGLSGANVLTF.

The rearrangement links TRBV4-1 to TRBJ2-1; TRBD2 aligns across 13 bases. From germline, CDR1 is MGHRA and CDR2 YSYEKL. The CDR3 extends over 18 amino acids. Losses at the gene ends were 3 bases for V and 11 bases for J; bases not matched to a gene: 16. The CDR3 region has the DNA TGCGCCAGCAGCCACCTAGACCTTGGACTAGCGGGAGCTAGGCAGCAGTTCTTC. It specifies CASSHLDLGLAGARQQFF.

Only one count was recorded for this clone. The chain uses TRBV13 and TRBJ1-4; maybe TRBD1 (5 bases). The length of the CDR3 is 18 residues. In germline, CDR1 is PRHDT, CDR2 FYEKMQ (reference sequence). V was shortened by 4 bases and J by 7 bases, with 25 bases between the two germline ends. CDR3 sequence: CASSSGGGRRSRGEKLFF. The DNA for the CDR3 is TGTGCCAGCAGCTCCGGCGGGGGACGACGATCTCGGGGTGAAAAACTGTTTTTT.

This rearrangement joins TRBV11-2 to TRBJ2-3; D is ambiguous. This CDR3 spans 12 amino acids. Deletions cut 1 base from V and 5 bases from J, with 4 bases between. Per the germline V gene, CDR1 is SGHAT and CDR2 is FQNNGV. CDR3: CASSLALDTQYF. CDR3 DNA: TGTGCCAGCAGCTTAGCCCTAGATACGCAGTATTTT.

The CDR3 DNA is TGTGCCAGCAGTTTTCCCGGACAGGGGCACGAGCAGTACTTC. Translated: CASSFPGQGHEQYF. V and J are TRBV27 and TRBJ2-7, with TRBD1 matching over 9 bases. J was trimmed by 5 bases and V by 3 bases; bases with no gene match: 5. This CDR3 has 14 residues. Germline CDR1 MNHEY, CDR2 SMNVEV (reference sequence).

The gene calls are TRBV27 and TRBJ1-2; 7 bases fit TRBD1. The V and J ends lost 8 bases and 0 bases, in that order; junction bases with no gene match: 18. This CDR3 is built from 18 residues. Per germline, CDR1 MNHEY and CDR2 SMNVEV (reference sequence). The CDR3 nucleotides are TGTGCCAGCGGATCTTTACCGGGACAGACCAATTCTAACTATGGCTACACCTTC. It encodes CASGSLPGQTNSNYGYTF.

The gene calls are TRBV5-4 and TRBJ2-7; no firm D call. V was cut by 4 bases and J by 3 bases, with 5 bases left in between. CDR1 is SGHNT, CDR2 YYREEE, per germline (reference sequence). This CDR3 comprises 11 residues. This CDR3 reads CASSANYEQYF. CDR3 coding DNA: TGTGCCAGCAGCGCGAACTACGAGCAGTACTTC.

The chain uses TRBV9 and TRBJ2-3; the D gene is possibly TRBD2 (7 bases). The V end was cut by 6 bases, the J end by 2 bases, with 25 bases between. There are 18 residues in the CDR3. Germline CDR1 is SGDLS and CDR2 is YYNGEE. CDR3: CASNPPLERGGFTDTQYF. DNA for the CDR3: TGTGCCAGCAACCCGCCTCTTGAAAGGGGGGGGTTCACAGATACGCAGTATTTT.

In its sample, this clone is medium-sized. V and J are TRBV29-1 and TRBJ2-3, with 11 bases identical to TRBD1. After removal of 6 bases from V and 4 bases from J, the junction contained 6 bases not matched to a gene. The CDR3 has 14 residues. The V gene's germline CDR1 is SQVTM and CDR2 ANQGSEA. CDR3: CSVGGQGASDTQYF. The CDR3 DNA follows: TGCAGCGTGGGAGGACAGGGGGCTTCAGATACGCAGTATTTT.

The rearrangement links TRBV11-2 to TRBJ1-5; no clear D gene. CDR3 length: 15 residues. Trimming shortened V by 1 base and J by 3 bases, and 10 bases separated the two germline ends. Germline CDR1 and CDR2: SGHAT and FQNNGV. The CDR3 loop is CASSLGGRNNQPQHF. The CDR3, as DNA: TGTGCCAGCAGCTTAGGAGGTCGCAACAATCAGCCCCAGCATTTT.

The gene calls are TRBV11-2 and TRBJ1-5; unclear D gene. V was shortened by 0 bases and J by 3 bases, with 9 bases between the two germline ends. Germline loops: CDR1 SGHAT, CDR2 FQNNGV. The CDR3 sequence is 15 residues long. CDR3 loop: CASSLDGRNNQPQHF. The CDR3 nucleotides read TGTGCCAGCAGCTTAGATGGCAGAAACAATCAGCCCCAGCATTTT.

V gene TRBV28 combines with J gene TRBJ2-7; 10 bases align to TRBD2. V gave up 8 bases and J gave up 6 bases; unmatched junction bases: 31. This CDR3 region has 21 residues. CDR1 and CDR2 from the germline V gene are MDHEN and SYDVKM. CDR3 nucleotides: TGTGCCAGCGCATCCGGCGCACTAGGACAGGGAGAAGCGGGAGGGCCAGGCGAGCAGTACTTC. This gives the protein CASASGALGQGEAGGPGEQYF.

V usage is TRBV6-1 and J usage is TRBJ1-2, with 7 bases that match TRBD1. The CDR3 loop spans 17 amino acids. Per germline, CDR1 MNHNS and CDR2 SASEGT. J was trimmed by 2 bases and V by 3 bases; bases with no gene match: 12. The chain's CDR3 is CASSEGLPKTGNYGYTF. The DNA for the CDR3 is TGTGCCAGCAGTGAGGGTCTACCAAAGACAGGGAACTATGGCTACACCTTC.

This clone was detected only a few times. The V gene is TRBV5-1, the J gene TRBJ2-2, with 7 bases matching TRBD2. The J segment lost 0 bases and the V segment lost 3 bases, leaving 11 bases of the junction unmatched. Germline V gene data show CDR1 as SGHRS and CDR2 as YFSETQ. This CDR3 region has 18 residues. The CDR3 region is CASSYGTAGTTNTGELFF. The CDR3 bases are TGCGCCAGCAGCTACGGGACCGCCGGGACTACGAACACCGGGGAGCTGTTTTTT.

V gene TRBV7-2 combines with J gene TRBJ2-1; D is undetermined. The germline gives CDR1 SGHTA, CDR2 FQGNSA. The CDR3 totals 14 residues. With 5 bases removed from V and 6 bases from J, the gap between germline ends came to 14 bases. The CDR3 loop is CASSLDSSSNEQFF. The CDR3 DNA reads TGTGCCAGCAGCCTTGACTCGTCTTCCAATGAGCAGTTCTTC.

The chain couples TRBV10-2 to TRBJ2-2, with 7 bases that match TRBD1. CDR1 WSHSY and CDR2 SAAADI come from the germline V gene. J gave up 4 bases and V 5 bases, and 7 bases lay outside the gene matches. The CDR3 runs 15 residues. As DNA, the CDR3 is TGCGCCAGCAGTAACGGACAGGCCATCACCGGGGAGCTGTTTTTT. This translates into CASSNGQAITGELFF.

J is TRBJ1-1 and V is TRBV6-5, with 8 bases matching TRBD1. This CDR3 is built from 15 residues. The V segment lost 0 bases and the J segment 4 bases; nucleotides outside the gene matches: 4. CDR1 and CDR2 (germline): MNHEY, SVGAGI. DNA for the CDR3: TGTGCCAGCAGTTACTCATCCAGGGGGCCCACTGAAGCTTTCTTT. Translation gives CASSYSSRGPTEAFF.

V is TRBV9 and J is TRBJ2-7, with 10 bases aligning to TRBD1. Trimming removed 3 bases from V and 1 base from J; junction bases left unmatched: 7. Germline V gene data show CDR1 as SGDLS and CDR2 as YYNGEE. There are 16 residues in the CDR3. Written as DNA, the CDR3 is TGTGCCAGCAGCGCACGGGGGGACAGGGGATCCTACGAGCAGTACTTC. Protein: CASSARGDRGSYEQYF. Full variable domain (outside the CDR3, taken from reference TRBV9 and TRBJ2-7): DSGVTQTPKHLITATGQRVTLRCSPRSGDLSVYWYQQSLDQGLQFLIQYYNGEERAKGNILERFSAQQFPDLHSELNLSSLELGDSALYFCASSARGDRGSYEQYFGPGTRLTVT.

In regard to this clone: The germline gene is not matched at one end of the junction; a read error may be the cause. The CDR3 spells CASRLTSNTGELFF. Here the CDR3 DNA reads TGTGCTAGCAGATTGACTTCAAACACCGGGGAGCTGTTTTTT. The chain is built from TRBV7-7 and TRBJ2-2; D not certain. The CDR3 has 14 residues. Germline assignment: CDR1 SSHAT and CDR2 FNYEAQ (reference sequence). Full variable domain (remainder filled in from reference TRBV7-7 and TRBJ2-2): GAGVSQSPRYKVTKRGQDVTLRCDPISSHATLYWYQQALGQGPEFLTYFNYEAQPDKSGLPSDRFSAERPEGSISTLTIQRTEQRDSAMYRCASRLTSNTGELFFGEGSRLTVL.

Here the CDR3 reads CATHRQGLTDTQYF. DNA of the CDR3: TGTGCCACCCATCGACAGGGACTCACAGATACGCAGTATTTT. The V and J genes are TRBV6-1 and TRBJ2-3; D is possibly TRBD1 (7 bases). Germline CDR1 reads MNHNS; CDR2 reads SASEGT. Between the trimmed V and J ends, which lost 10 bases and 2 bases, there was a span of 16 bases. The CDR3 covers 14 residues.